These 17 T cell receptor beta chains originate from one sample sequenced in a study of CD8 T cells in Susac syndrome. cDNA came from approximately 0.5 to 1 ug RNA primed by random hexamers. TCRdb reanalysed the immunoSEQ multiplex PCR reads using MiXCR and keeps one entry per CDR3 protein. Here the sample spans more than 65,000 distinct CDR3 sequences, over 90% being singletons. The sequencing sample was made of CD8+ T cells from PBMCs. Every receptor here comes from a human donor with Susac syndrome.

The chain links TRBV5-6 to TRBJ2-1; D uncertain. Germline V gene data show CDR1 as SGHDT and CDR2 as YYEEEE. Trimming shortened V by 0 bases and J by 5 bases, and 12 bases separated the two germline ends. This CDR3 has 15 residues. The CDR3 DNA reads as TGTGCCAGCAGCTTGGTCGGCTTCGCAAACAATGAGCAGTTCTTC. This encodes CASSLVGFANNEQFF.

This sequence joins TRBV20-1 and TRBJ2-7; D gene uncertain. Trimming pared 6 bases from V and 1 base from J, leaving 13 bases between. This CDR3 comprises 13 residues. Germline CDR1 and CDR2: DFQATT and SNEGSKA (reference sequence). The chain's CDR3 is CSANLEWSYEQYF. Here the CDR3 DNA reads TGCAGTGCAAACCTAGAATGGTCCTACGAGCAGTACTTC.

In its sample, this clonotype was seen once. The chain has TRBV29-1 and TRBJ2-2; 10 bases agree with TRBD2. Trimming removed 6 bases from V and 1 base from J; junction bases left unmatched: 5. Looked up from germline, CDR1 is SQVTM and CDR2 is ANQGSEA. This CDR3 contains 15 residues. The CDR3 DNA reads TGCAGCGTGGCTAGCGGGAGCGGGAACACCGGGGAGCTGTTTTTT. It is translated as CSVASGSGNTGELFF.

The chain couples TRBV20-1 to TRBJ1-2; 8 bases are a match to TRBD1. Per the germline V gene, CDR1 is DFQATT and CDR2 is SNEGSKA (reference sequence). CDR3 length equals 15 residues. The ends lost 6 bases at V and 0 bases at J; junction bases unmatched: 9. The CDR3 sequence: CSARSTGAPNYGYTF. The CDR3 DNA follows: TGCAGTGCCCGATCGACAGGGGCTCCTAACTATGGCTACACCTTC.

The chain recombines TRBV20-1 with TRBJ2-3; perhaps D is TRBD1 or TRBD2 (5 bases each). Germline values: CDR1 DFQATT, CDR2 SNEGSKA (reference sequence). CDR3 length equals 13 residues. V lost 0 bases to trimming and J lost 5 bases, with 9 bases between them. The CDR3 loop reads CSARDLGVDTQYF. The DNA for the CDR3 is TGCAGTGCTAGAGATCTGGGGGTAGATACGCAGTATTTT.

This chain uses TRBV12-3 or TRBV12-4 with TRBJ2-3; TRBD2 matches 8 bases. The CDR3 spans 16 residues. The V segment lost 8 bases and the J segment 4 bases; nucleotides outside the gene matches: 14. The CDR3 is CASSAGTSGLADTQYF. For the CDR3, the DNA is TGTGCCAGCTCCGCGGGCACTAGCGGTCTTGCAGATACGCAGTATTTT.

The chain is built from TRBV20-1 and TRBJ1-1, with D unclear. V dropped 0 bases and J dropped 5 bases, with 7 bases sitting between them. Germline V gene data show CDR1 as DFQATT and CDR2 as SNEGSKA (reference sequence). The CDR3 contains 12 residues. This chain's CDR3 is CSARDTETEAFF. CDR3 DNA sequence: TGCAGTGCTAGAGATACGGAGACTGAAGCTTTCTTT.

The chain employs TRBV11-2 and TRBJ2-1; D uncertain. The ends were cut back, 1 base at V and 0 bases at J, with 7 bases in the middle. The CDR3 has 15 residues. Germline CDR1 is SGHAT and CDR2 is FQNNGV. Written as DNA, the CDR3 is TGTGCCAGCAGCTTAGCGACAAACTCCTACAATGAGCAGTTCTTC. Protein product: CASSLATNSYNEQFF.

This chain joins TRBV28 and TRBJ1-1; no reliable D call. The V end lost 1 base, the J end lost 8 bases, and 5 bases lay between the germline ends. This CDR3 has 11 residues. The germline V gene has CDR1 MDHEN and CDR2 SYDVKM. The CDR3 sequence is CASSLYLEAFF. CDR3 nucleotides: TGTGCCAGCAGTTTATACCTCGAAGCTTTCTTT.

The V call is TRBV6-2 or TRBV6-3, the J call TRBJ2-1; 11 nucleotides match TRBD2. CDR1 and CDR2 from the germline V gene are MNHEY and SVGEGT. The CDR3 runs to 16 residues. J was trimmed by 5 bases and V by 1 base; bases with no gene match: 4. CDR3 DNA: TGTGCCAGCAGTTACTTGACTAGCGGGGTAAACAATGAGCAGTTCTTC. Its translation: CASSYLTSGVNNEQFF.

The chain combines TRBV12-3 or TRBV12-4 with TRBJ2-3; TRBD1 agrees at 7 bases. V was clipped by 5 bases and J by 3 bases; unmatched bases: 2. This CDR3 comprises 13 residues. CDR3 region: CASSLQGTDTQYF. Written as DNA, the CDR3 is TGTGCCAGCAGTCTACAGGGGACAGATACGCAGTATTTT.

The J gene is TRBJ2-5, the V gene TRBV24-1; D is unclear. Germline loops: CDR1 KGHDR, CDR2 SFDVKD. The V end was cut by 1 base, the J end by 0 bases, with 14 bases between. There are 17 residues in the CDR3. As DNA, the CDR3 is TGTGCCACCAGTGATTTCGGGCAGGTCATCAACCAAGAGACCCAGTACTTC. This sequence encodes CATSDFGQVINQETQYF.

The CDR3 nucleotides read TGCGCCAGCAGCCAAGAATGGGAGAATCAGCCCCAGCATTTT. Translation gives CASSQEWENQPQHF. This chain connects TRBV4-1 to TRBJ1-5, with D unclear. Germline V gene sequence: CDR1 MGHRA, CDR2 YSYEKL. The CDR3 spans 14 residues. V was pared by 0 bases and J by 4 bases, with 7 bases between.

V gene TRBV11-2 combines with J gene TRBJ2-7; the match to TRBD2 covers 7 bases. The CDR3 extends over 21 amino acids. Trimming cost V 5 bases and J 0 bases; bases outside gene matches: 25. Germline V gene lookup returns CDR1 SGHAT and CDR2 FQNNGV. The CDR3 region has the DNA TGTGCCAGCAGCCGAAATGGGTGGGGACGGGCGGGGAGGGAGCTCTCCTACGAGCAGTACTTC. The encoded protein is CASSRNGWGRAGRELSYEQYF.

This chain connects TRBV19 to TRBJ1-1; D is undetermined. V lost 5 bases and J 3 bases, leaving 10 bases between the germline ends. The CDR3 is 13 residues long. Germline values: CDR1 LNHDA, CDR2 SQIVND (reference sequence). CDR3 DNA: TGTGCCAGTAGTCCGGACGGTTACACTGAAGCTTTCTTT. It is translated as CASSPDGYTEAFF.

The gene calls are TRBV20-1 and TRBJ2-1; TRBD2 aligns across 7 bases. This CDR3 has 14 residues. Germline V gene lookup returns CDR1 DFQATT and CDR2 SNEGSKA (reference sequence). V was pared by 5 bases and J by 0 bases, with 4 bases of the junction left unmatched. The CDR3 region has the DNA TGCAGTGCTGATCGCGGGAGCTCCTACAATGAGCAGTTCTTC. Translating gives CSADRGSSYNEQFF.

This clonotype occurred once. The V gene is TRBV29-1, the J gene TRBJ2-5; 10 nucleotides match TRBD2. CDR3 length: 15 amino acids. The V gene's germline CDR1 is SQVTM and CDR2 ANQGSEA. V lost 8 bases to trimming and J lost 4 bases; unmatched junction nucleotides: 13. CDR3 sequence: CSLGGLAGEVETQYF. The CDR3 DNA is TGCAGCCTCGGGGGGCTAGCGGGAGAAGTAGAGACCCAGTACTTC.